These 12 T cell receptor beta chains were all obtained from the same sample, sequenced in a study of blood T cell repertoires in COVID-19. Repertoires were generated with immunoSEQ multiplex PCR, while TCRdb's copy carries only in-frame clones and drops some. The table has 200,000 to 300,000 clones, 88% seen once. The sample comprised peripheral blood. The receptors were sampled from a human donor in a cohort sampled during active COVID-19.

The rearrangement links TRBV30 to TRBJ1-4, with a tentative D call TRBD1 (6 bases). This CDR3 is 14 amino acids long. V lost 5 bases, J lost 8 bases, and 18 bases lay in between. Germline lookup yields CDR1 GTSNPN and CDR2 SVGIG (reference sequence). CDR3 nucleotides: TGTGCCTGGTCTTTCGGGCCCCAGGGGGAAAAACTGTTTTTT. Protein product: CAWSFGPQGEKLFF.

This clone was counted once. J is TRBJ2-7 and V is TRBV28, with TRBD1 matching 7 bases. J was trimmed by 2 bases and V by 3 bases; bases with no gene match: 7. CDR1 is MDHEN and CDR2 is SYDVKM in the germline V gene. This CDR3 is 15 amino acids long. CDR3 DNA sequence: TGTGCCAGCAGTTTCGCAGGGGGACAAACCTACGAGCAGTACTTC. This codes for CASSFAGGQTYEQYF.

V gene TRBV5-1 combines with J gene TRBJ1-1; the D is unclear. CDR1 is SGHRS, CDR2 YFSETQ, per germline. This CDR3 has 15 residues. V was shortened by 0 bases and J by 5 bases, with 14 bases between the two germline ends. The CDR3 loop reads CASSLDLAARTEAFF. CDR3 DNA: TGCGCCAGCAGCTTGGATTTAGCTGCACGTACTGAAGCTTTCTTT.

In its sample, this clone was seen a few times. The J gene is TRBJ1-6, the V gene TRBV27; D unclear. The germline V gene encodes CDR1 MNHEY and CDR2 SMNVEV (reference sequence). The germline V and J ends were trimmed by 5 bases and 9 bases, with 11 bases remaining between them. This CDR3 has 13 amino acids. The CDR3 nucleotides read TGTGCCAGCAGTATAAGGGAGTCTTCACCCCTCCACTTT. It yields the protein CASSIRESSPLHF.

The sample holds one count of this clone. V and J are TRBV7-2 and TRBJ2-7, with D tentatively TRBD1 (7 bases). The CDR3 has 15 residues. V gave up 3 bases and J gave up 2 bases, with 14 bases separating them. Germline V gene sequence: CDR1 SGHTA, CDR2 FQGNSA. The CDR3 is CASSFRGAPAYEQYF. The CDR3, as DNA: TGTGCCAGCAGCTTCAGGGGGGCCCCGGCCTACGAGCAGTACTTC. The full variable domain, completed using reference TRBV7-2 and TRBJ2-7, is GAGVSQSPSNKVTEKGKDVELRCDPISGHTALYWYRQSLGQGLEFLIYFQGNSAPDKSGLPSDRFSAERTGGSVSTLTIQRTQQEDSAVYLCASSFRGAPAYEQYFGPGTRLTVT.

This clone was found once. The chain joins TRBV9 to TRBJ1-1; D gene uncertain. CDR3 size: 14 residues. CDR1 and CDR2 from the germline V gene are SGDLS and YYNGEE. V gave up 4 bases and J gave up 0 bases, with 10 bases separating them. CDR3 in DNA: TGTGCCAGCAGCCCCCGGGAGGTGAACACTGAAGCTTTCTTT. Translated, it gives CASSPREVNTEAFF.

CDR3 protein: CASSVQGDQPQHF. CDR3 DNA: TGTGCCAGCAGTGTCCAGGGTGATCAGCCCCAGCATTTT. The chain couples TRBV6-4 to TRBJ1-5; D perhaps matches TRBD1 (5 bases). The length of the CDR3 is 13 residues. Germline V lookup: CDR1 MRHNA, CDR2 SNTAGT. Trimming removed 4 bases from V and 5 bases from J, with 9 bases in between.

The chain is built from TRBV11-2 and TRBJ2-3; D is undetermined. V lost 5 bases and J lost 0, with 12 bases in between. Germline values: CDR1 SGHAT, CDR2 FQNNGV. The CDR3 spans 15 residues. CDR3 sequence: CASSVRSQSTDTQYF. Written as DNA, the CDR3 is TGTGCCAGCAGCGTGAGGTCCCAAAGCACAGATACGCAGTATTTT.

This clone was seen just once. V and J are TRBV9 and TRBJ1-4, with TRBD1 matching 9 bases. This CDR3 has 14 amino acids. Germline trimming cut 2 bases from V and 5 bases from J; bases unmatched to any gene: 1. Germline V gives CDR1 SGDLS, CDR2 YYNGEE. In DNA, the CDR3 is TGTGCCAGCAGCGTCGGACAGGGGAATGAAAAACTGTTTTTT. Translated, it gives CASSVGQGNEKLFF.

In its sample, this clone was seen once. The chain combines TRBV20-1 with TRBJ1-2; D uncertain. The CDR3 totals 16 residues. Trimming shortened V by 3 bases and J by 2 bases, and 19 bases separated the two germline ends. In germline, CDR1 is DFQATT, CDR2 SNEGSKA (reference sequence). The CDR3 here is CSASSRAIPTNYGYTF. The DNA for the CDR3 is TGCAGTGCTAGTTCGAGGGCGATACCAACCAACTATGGCTACACCTTC.

This chain uses TRBV4-2 with TRBJ2-7, with 8 bases that match TRBD2. There are 15 residues in the CDR3. Trimming took 3 bases from V and 0 from J; bases not matched to a gene: 4. CDR1 is LGHNA, CDR2 YNFKEQ, per germline. Here the CDR3 DNA reads TGTGCCAGCAGCCATACCGGACTAGCCTCCTACGAGCAGTACTTC. Translating it yields CASSHTGLASYEQYF.

This clone was seen a single time. The rearrangement joins TRBV6-2 or TRBV6-3 to TRBJ1-1; perhaps TRBD1 as D (5 bases). Trimming removed 2 bases at V and 10 bases at J, with 8 bases between. CDR1 and CDR2 from the germline V gene are MNHEY and SVGEGT. This CDR3 is built from 11 residues. The CDR3 nucleotides read TGTGCCAGCAGTTACGGGGGGGGAGCTTTCTTT. Translating gives CASSYGGGAFF.